The 22 T cell receptor beta chains presented below share a single source sample, sequenced in a study of blood T cells in healthy people across ages (dated by TCRdb to between 2014 and 2017). Library preparation employed 5' RACE. The reads were generated on an Illumina HiSeq 2500. The second PCR ran for about 6 to 11 cycles and used a J-beta primer mix along with a sample-barcoded 5' primer. The public sequencing data were trimmed at Q25 with fastp and processed into clonotypes with MiXCR by TCRdb, which kept only in-frame beta chains. Entries that share a CDR3 protein sequence are merged under the most common genes and DNA. The sample profile shows about 570,000 distinct CDR3 sequences; 27% of them were found once. The ten top clones hold under 20% of the sample. The sequenced sample was blood. Receptors originate from a woman in her sixties or seventies in good health.

This clonotype came up a few times. V and J are TRBV6-1 and TRBJ2-3, with 11 bases lining up with TRBD2. Germline-derived CDR1 and CDR2 are MNHNS and SASEGT. Trimming at V came to 7 bases and at J to 4 bases, leaving 7 bases not matched to a gene. The CDR3 runs 15 residues. The CDR3, as DNA: TGTGCCAGCATCCTTAGCGGGGGGGCGCCAGATACGCAGTATTTT. It yields the protein CASILSGGAPDTQYF.

The V gene is TRBV9, the J gene TRBJ2-1; 9 positions match TRBD2. V lost 0 bases to trimming and J lost 2 bases; unmatched junction nucleotides: 0. This CDR3 spans 15 amino acids. Germline V gene lookup returns CDR1 SGDLS and CDR2 YYNGEE. The CDR3 nucleotides read TGTGCCAGCAGCGTAGCTAGCGGGACCTACAATGAGCAGTTCTTC. The encoded protein is CASSVASGTYNEQFF.

The chain carries TRBV5-1 and TRBJ1-1, with D perhaps TRBD1 (6 bases). In germline, CDR1 is SGHRS, CDR2 YFSETQ. V shed 4 bases and J shed 0 bases, with 13 bases lying between them. This CDR3 is built from 15 residues. Here the CDR3 reads CASSPQTGVNTEAFF. The DNA for the CDR3 is TGCGCCAGCAGCCCCCAGACAGGAGTGAACACTGAAGCTTTCTTT.

J is TRBJ1-2 and V is TRBV28; the D is unclear. The CDR3 runs to 13 residues. Trimming took 6 bases from V and 3 from J, leaving 11 bases between them. Germline lookup yields CDR1 MDHEN and CDR2 SYDVKM. The CDR3 reads CASSREAHYGYTF. In DNA, the CDR3 is TGTGCCAGCAGCCGGGAGGCCCACTATGGCTACACCTTC.

This clonotype showed up just a few times. The rearrangement joins TRBV28 to TRBJ1-5, with D possibly being TRBD1 (5 bases). In germline, CDR1 is MDHEN, CDR2 SYDVKM. This CDR3 has 13 amino acids. V was pared by 6 bases and J by 7 bases, with 13 bases between. CDR3 protein: CASSQGSGQPQHF. CDR3 DNA: TGTGCCAGCAGCCAGGGATCGGGGCAGCCCCAGCATTTT.

This rearrangement joins TRBV7-2 to TRBJ2-7; unclear D gene. Trimming cost V 2 bases and J 2 bases, with 10 bases left between them. The CDR3 covers 14 residues. CDR1 is SGHTA, CDR2 FQGNSA, per germline. DNA of the CDR3: TGTGCCAGCAGCTTAAGTCGAGCTCCCTACGAGCAGTACTTC. This sequence encodes CASSLSRAPYEQYF. The full variable domain, rest sourced from reference TRBV7-2 and TRBJ2-7, is GAGVSQSPSNKVTEKGKDVELRCDPISGHTALYWYRQSLGQGLEFLIYFQGNSAPDKSGLPSDRFSAERTGGSVSTLTIQRTQQEDSAVYLCASSLSRAPYEQYFGPGTRLTVT.

This clonotype has a handful of counts. The genes are TRBV18 and TRBJ2-6; tentatively, D is TRBD1 (5 bases). Germline loops: CDR1 KGHSH, CDR2 LQKENI. V gave up 6 bases and J gave up 2 bases, with 20 bases separating them. There are 18 residues in the CDR3. CDR3 amino acids: CASSTTEPAKPGANVLTF. Here the CDR3 DNA reads TGTGCCAGCTCCACGACAGAGCCCGCAAAACCTGGGGCCAACGTCCTGACTTTC.

The J gene is TRBJ2-2, the V gene TRBV21-1; TRBD1, as called in the table, went unchecked against the DNA. TRBV21-1 is given as a pseudogene. The CDR3 has 16 residues. The CDR3 DNA is TGTGCCAGAGTACGCCGGACAGGGGCGAACACCGGGGAGCTGTTTTTT. It codes for CARVRRTGANTGELFF.

This clonotype has a handful of counts. The V gene is TRBV7-9, the J gene TRBJ2-1, with 9 bases identical to TRBD1. The V segment lost 3 bases and the J segment 4 bases; nucleotides outside the gene matches: 10. The CDR3 extends over 17 amino acids. Germline V gene lookup returns CDR1 SEHNR and CDR2 FQNEAQ (reference sequence). CDR3 nucleotide sequence: TGTGCCAGCAGCTTTGGTGCCGGACAGGGGCTTTACAATGAGCAGTTCTTC. Translating it yields CASSFGAGQGLYNEQFF.

This clonotype was found a few times. This chain uses TRBV20-1 with TRBJ2-7; possibly TRBD2 for D (5 bases). The germline V gene has CDR1 DFQATT and CDR2 SNEGSKA (reference sequence). V lost 0 bases and J lost 0, with 15 bases in between. This CDR3 spans 16 amino acids. CDR3 sequence reads: CSARDRGPTSSYEQYF. For the CDR3, the DNA is TGCAGTGCTAGAGATCGGGGTCCAACAAGCTCCTACGAGCAGTACTTC.

This clonotype was detected only a few times. This chain links TRBV2 with TRBJ1-5; D ambiguous. V shed 6 bases and J shed 0 bases, with 6 bases lying between them. The CDR3 is made up of 13 amino acids. Germline CDR1 is SNHLY and CDR2 is FYNNEI. CDR3 DNA sequence: TGTGCCAGCAGCCCAACTAGCAATCAGCCCCAGCATTTT. Protein sequence: CASSPTSNQPQHF.

The sample holds a few counts of this clonotype. This chain links TRBV27 with TRBJ2-5, with D perhaps TRBD1 or TRBD2 (5 bases each). The end of the DNA fits TRBJ2-7 better, so the J call may be wrong. The CDR3 contains 15 residues. Germline V gene sequence: CDR1 MNHEY, CDR2 SMNVEV (reference sequence). The CDR3 DNA is TGTGCCAGCAGTTTATTAGCAGGGACCAGCTACGAGCAGTACTTC. Its translation: CASSLLAGTSYEQYF.

With respect to this clonotype: One end of the junction fails to match germline, which may point to a read error. The chain joins TRBV27 to TRBJ2-7; D uncertain. Germline CDR1 and CDR2: MNHEY and SMNVEV (reference sequence). This CDR3 is built from 13 residues. The CDR3 region has the DNA TGTGCCAGCAGTTTAAGGCCCGTCATGTCGGAGCAGTTC. It translates to CASSLRPVMSEQF.

The V gene is TRBV10-2, the J gene TRBJ2-3; 11 bases align to TRBD2. Trimming at V came to 8 bases and at J to 0 bases, leaving 4 bases not matched to a gene. Germline assignment: CDR1 WSHSY and CDR2 SAAADI. The CDR3 is 15 residues long. The CDR3 protein is CASRLAGGSTDTQYF. CDR3 nucleotide sequence: TGCGCCAGCCGGTTAGCGGGGGGGAGCACAGATACGCAGTATTTT.

The rearrangement joins TRBV7-2 to TRBJ2-1; D is undetermined. Trimming took 3 bases from V and 10 from J, leaving 10 bases between them. This CDR3 is built from 12 residues. Germline V gene lookup returns CDR1 SGHTA and CDR2 FQGNSA. The CDR3 loop is CASSFTRIEQFF. The CDR3, as DNA: TGTGCCAGCAGCTTCACTCGTATAGAGCAGTTCTTC.

This clonotype came up many times. The V gene is TRBV20-1, the J gene TRBJ1-4, with D hard to call. This CDR3 has 13 residues. The V gene lost 3 bases and the J gene lost 8 bases, with 13 bases spanning the gap. Germline CDR1 is DFQATT and CDR2 is SNEGSKA (reference sequence). The CDR3 DNA is TGCAGTGCTAGGGGGTTGCGTGAGGAAAAACTGTTTTTT. Its translation: CSARGLREEKLFF.

V and J are TRBV10-3 and TRBJ2-7; 9 nucleotides agree with TRBD2. V dropped 8 bases and J dropped 2; count of bases not matched to a gene: 10. The CDR3 totals 15 residues. From germline, CDR1 is ENHRY and CDR2 SYGVKD. CDR3 in amino acids: CAISPAASGAYEQYF. The CDR3, as DNA: TGTGCCATCTCACCCGCAGCTAGCGGGGCCTACGAGCAGTACTTC.

The chain employs TRBV7-2 and TRBJ2-5; D ambiguous. V was cut by 3 bases and J by 5 bases, with 10 bases left in between. The CDR3 contains 13 residues. Germline CDR1 and CDR2: SGHTA and FQGNSA. The CDR3 spells CASSFGRTETQYF. The CDR3 DNA is TGTGCCAGCAGCTTTGGCAGAACGGAGACCCAGTACTTC.

V is TRBV19 and J is TRBJ2-5; D gene ambiguous. The CDR3 sequence is 15 residues long. CDR1 is LNHDA, CDR2 SQIVND, per germline (reference sequence). The V and J ends lost 4 bases and 0 bases respectively, with 12 bases between them. Here the CDR3 reads CASSTQHLYQETQYF. CDR3 sequence (DNA): TGTGCCAGTAGTACCCAACACCTTTACCAAGAGACCCAGTACTTC.

There are many counts of this clonotype. The J gene is TRBJ1-2, the V gene TRBV7-9; D unresolved. Germline-derived CDR1 and CDR2 are SEHNR and FQNEAQ (reference sequence). CDR3 length: 13 amino acids. Trimming pared 1 base from V and 3 bases from J, leaving 6 bases between. DNA for the CDR3: TGTGCCAGCAGCTTAGGCGGTTACTATGGCTACACCTTC. Amino acids: CASSLGGYYGYTF.

This clonotype was detected only a few times. The chain employs TRBV5-1 and TRBJ2-1; 14 bases are a match to TRBD2. The CDR3 totals 19 residues. Germline V gene data show CDR1 as SGHRS and CDR2 as YFSETQ. The V and J ends lost 5 bases and 8 bases, in that order; junction bases with no gene match: 18. The CDR3 nucleotides read TGCGCCAGCAGTCCCCATGGGCAGCCGGGACTAGCGGGGGTGGATGAGCAGTTCTTC. Translation gives CASSPHGQPGLAGVDEQFF.

V is TRBV20-1 and J is TRBJ2-3, with TRBD2 matching over 8 bases. V was clipped by 0 bases and J by 7 bases; unmatched bases: 12. There are 16 residues in the CDR3. Germline CDR1 and CDR2: DFQATT and SNEGSKA (reference sequence). The CDR3 bases are TGCAGTGCTAGAGACCAGGGGCGGGGGGCCCCTAATACGCAGTATTTT. Translated, it gives CSARDQGRGAPNTQYF.